The present TCR beta chain was sequenced within a study of memory CD4+ T cells and cytomegalovirus serostatus. To note about this clone: Its antigen is undetermined.

Study outcomes and limitations: Repertoires predicted CMV serostatus with median bootstrapped AUC of approximately 0.94.

Single viable CD3+CD4+CD8-CD45RO+ cells were sorted as the memory CD4+ T cells. After thawing, CD4+ T cells were positively selected. The table came from immunoSEQ multiplex PCR; TCRdb's copy has only in-frame clones and leaves some out. The repertoire holds nearly 60,000 clones, about 81% seen once, with approximately 0.99% in the top ten. The CDR3 is made up of 15 amino acids. CDR1 is SGHDT and CDR2 is YYEEEE in the germline V gene. V gave up 0 bases and J gave up 4 bases; unmatched junction bases: 5. V and J are TRBV5-6 and TRBJ1-1, with 8 nucleotides matching TRBD1. Sequencing was done on a sample of memory CD4+ T cells from blood. The receptor comes from an adult in good health and CMV-seronegative. As DNA, the CDR3 is TGTGCCAGCAGCTTGGAGGACAGGGTAGCCACTGAAGCTTTCTTT. It is translated as CASSLEDRVATEAFF.